A single sample gave rise to the 20 T cell receptor beta chains below, sequenced in a study of neurological immune-mediated disorders. From the 5' RACE reads, TCRdb called clonotypes with MiXCR, one entry per CDR3 protein. The data show tens of thousands of distinct CDR3 sequences, with more than 8.5% seen just once and 1.6% held by the top ten. As for time point: longitudinal time-point 1 (baseline). The sample taken for sequencing was PBMCs. All receptors derive from a woman between 35 and 50 years old in good health.

This clonotype was seen ten or more times. The rearrangement uses TRBV20-1 and TRBJ2-3; D might be TRBD1 (6 bases). Trimming stripped 3 bases from V and 3 bases from J, with 13 bases between. This CDR3 is built from 14 residues. Germline assignment: CDR1 DFQATT and CDR2 SNEGSKA (reference sequence). The CDR3 sequence is CSASVGAYTDTQYF. The DNA of the CDR3 is TGCAGTGCTAGTGTGGGGGCCTATACAGATACGCAGTATTTT.

J is TRBJ2-3 and V is TRBV5-1; D is ambiguous. The germline gives CDR1 SGHRS, CDR2 YFSETQ. V was trimmed by 5 bases and J by 4 bases, leaving 11 bases between them. The CDR3 has 13 amino acids. This CDR3 reads CASSPYESDTQYF. DNA of the CDR3: TGCGCCAGCAGTCCGTACGAGTCAGATACGCAGTATTTT.

This clonotype was detected many times. Here the CDR3 DNA reads TGTGCCAGCAGTTTAGGGGGCGGCTCTGGAAACACCATATATTTT. Protein product: CASSLGGGSGNTIYF. The chain employs TRBV12-3 or TRBV12-4 and TRBJ1-3; perhaps TRBD1 as D (5 bases). The CDR3 runs 15 residues. V was shortened by 1 base and J by 0 bases, with 7 bases between the two germline ends.

The sample holds many counts of this clonotype. The chain is built from TRBV6-2 or TRBV6-3 and TRBJ1-2; no definite D call. V lost 5 bases and J 2 bases, leaving 9 bases between the germline ends. The CDR3 has 13 residues. The germline V gene encodes CDR1 MNHEY and CDR2 SVGEGT. CDR3 nucleotides: TGTGCCAGCAGTCCGTCCATGAACTATGGCTACACCTTC. Encoded protein: CASSPSMNYGYTF.

This clonotype was detected many times. The chain carries TRBV12-3 or TRBV12-4 and TRBJ2-1, with D perhaps given as TRBD1 or TRBD2 (7 bases each). The V and J ends lost 6 bases and 6 bases respectively, with 24 bases between them. The CDR3 is made up of 17 amino acids. The CDR3 region has the DNA TGTGCCAGCAGCCATAATAGGGGGGGAACAGGGGTCAATGAGCAGTTCTTC. Amino acid sequence: CASSHNRGGTGVNEQFF.

This clonotype appeared many times. J is TRBJ1-2 and V is TRBV5-6; a possible D gene is TRBD1 (5 bases). The CDR3 is 13 residues long. The germline gives CDR1 SGHDT, CDR2 YYEEEE. The ends were cut back, 0 bases at V and 6 bases at J, with 9 bases in the middle. The CDR3 region is CASSLAGRDGYTF. CDR3 nucleotide sequence: TGTGCCAGCAGCTTGGCAGGGAGAGATGGCTACACCTTC.

At least ten counts were recorded for this clonotype. The V gene is TRBV4-3, the J gene TRBJ2-3; D uncertain. CDR1 is LGHNA and CDR2 is YSLEER in the germline V gene. CDR3 length: 13 amino acids. V was clipped by 4 bases and J by 2 bases, with 7 bases between them. The CDR3 loop is CASSLDNTDTQYF. Here the CDR3 DNA reads TGCGCCAGCAGCCTAGACAACACAGATACGCAGTATTTT.

V and J are TRBV21-1 and TRBJ2-1. TRBV21-1 corresponds to a pseudogene. The CDR3 runs to 9 residues. CDR3 in DNA: TGTGAGTACTCCAATGAGCAGTTCTTC. The encoded protein is CEYSNEQFF.

At least ten counts were recorded for this clonotype. CDR3 in amino acids: CASSSGPPNTEAFF. The CDR3 DNA reads as TGCGCCAGCAGCTCGGGACCGCCGAACACTGAAGCTTTCTTT. J is TRBJ1-1 and V is TRBV5-1; D possibly corresponds to TRBD1 (5 bases). Trimming shortened V by 3 bases and J by 1 base, and 10 bases separated the two germline ends. Germline V gene lookup returns CDR1 SGHRS and CDR2 YFSETQ. The CDR3 runs 14 residues.

At least ten counts were recorded for this clonotype. J is TRBJ1-4 and V is TRBV29-1; 9 positions agree with TRBD1. Germline CDR1 is SQVTM and CDR2 is ANQGSEA. CDR3 length equals 13 residues. The ends lost 6 bases at V and 7 bases at J; junction bases unmatched: 6. CDR3: CSVHGQGSEKLFF. CDR3 DNA sequence: TGCAGCGTACATGGACAGGGGAGTGAAAAACTGTTTTTT.

This clonotype was seen ten or more times. The chain joins TRBV6-5 to TRBJ1-1; no clear D gene. CDR1 MNHEY and CDR2 SVGAGI come from the germline V gene. The CDR3 is made up of 13 amino acids. The V and J ends lost 2 bases and 6 bases respectively, with 10 bases between them. This CDR3 reads CASSYGPEAEAFF. CDR3 nucleotides: TGTGCCAGCAGTTACGGTCCCGAGGCTGAAGCTTTCTTT.

This clonotype was seen repeatedly, ten times or more. V and J are TRBV5-1 and TRBJ1-1; D remains unclear. Germline CDR1 SGHRS, CDR2 YFSETQ. This CDR3 is built from 15 residues. V was cut by 1 base and J by 5 bases, with 15 bases left in between. This CDR3 reads CASSLFGVKGTEAFF. The CDR3 DNA reads as TGCGCCAGCAGCTTGTTTGGGGTTAAAGGGACTGAAGCTTTCTTT.

As for this clonotype: A much larger clonotype is one base distant, so this may be a read error. The chain carries TRBV6-2 or TRBV6-3 and TRBJ2-4; D unclear. The CDR3 has 13 residues. CDR1 is MNHEY and CDR2 is SVGEGT in the germline V gene. CDR3: CASTNTAKNIQHF. The CDR3 nucleotides are TGTGCCAGCACAAACACGGCCAAAAACATTCAGCACTTC.

This clonotype was seen more than once but under ten times. The rearrangement uses TRBV3-2 and TRBJ1-1; the D segment call TRBD1 is taken from the table without a DNA check. TRBV3-2 is a documented pseudogene. The CDR3 consists of 18 residues. The CDR3 DNA follows: TGTGCCAGCAGCCAAGATTACGGACACCTCAGGTCTGGCACTGAAGCTTTCTTT. Encoded protein: CASSQDYGHLRSGTEAFF.

Many counts were recorded for this clonotype. Germline and junction disagree at one end, which may indicate a read error. The chain employs TRBV7-7 and TRBJ2-7; D may be TRBD1 (6 bases). This CDR3 contains 14 residues. CDR1 is SSHAT and CDR2 is FNYEAQ in the germline V gene (reference sequence). The CDR3 nucleotides are TGTGCTAGCAGCCTCGTCCCAGGGGACCACGAGCAGTACTTC. Protein sequence: CASSLVPGDHEQYF.

At least ten counts were recorded for this clonotype. The V gene is TRBV28, the J gene TRBJ1-2; TRBD1 might be the D (6 bases). In germline, CDR1 is MDHEN, CDR2 SYDVKM. V lost 3 bases and J lost 7, with 15 bases in between. This CDR3 is built from 14 residues. In DNA, the CDR3 is TGTGCCAGCAGTTTGAGCGGGGGCCTGGTTGGCTACACCTTC. Residues: CASSLSGGLVGYTF.

This clonotype showed up many times. The rearrangement joins TRBV10-3 to TRBJ1-2; 8 bases align to TRBD1. V lost 6 bases to trimming and J lost 8 bases; unmatched junction nucleotides: 5. The CDR3 sequence is 12 residues long. In germline, CDR1 is ENHRY, CDR2 SYGVKD. DNA of the CDR3: TGTGCCATCAGGGACAGGGCTCAAGGCTACACCTTC. Protein product: CAIRDRAQGYTF.

This clonotype was counted many times. This chain uses TRBV7-2 with TRBJ1-2; 11 positions agree with TRBD1. Germline V gene data show CDR1 as SGHTA and CDR2 as FQGNSA. V was clipped by 5 bases and J by 3 bases; unmatched bases: 5. The CDR3 is 15 amino acids. Here the CDR3 reads CASSTDRGRYYGYTF. CDR3 bases: TGTGCCAGCAGCACGGACAGGGGGCGGTACTATGGCTACACCTTC.

This clonotype was recorded at least ten times. The rearrangement links TRBV12-3 or TRBV12-4 to TRBJ2-7; 10 nucleotides line up with TRBD1. The J segment lost 5 bases and the V segment lost 3 bases, leaving 4 bases of the junction unmatched. This CDR3 comprises 14 residues. The DNA of the CDR3 is TGTGCCAGCAGTTTTGACAGGGGGCTCCACGAGCAGTACTTC. Protein: CASSFDRGLHEQYF.

This clonotype was counted many times. This chain links TRBV6-5 with TRBJ1-1; no reliable D call. Germline-derived CDR1 and CDR2 are MNHEY and SVGAGI. The CDR3 runs to 15 residues. Trimming shortened V by 2 bases and J by 0 bases, and 10 bases separated the two germline ends. CDR3 bases: TGTGCCAGCAGTTACCAAGGGCGGATGAACACTGAAGCTTTCTTT. It specifies CASSYQGRMNTEAFF.